This T cell receptor (beta chain) was captured in a study of cytomegalovirus exposure and HLA in healthy donors. Study-wide results and caveats: Productive rates of about 90% or about 30% were seen for most TCR beta V segments in an earlier analysis.

PCR used 60 Vbeta primers and 13 Jbeta primers. Sequencing used immunoSEQ multiplex PCR; TCRdb keeps in-frame clones, though not all of them. Counted here are approximately 170,000 clones, around 81% occurring once; the ten biggest clones make up about 1.4%. CDR1 SGHAT and CDR2 FQNNGV come from the germline V gene. The CDR3 is 15 residues long. V lost 4 bases and J lost 3, with 15 bases in between. As to this clone: The antigen is unknown.

V gene TRBV11-2 combines with J gene TRBJ2-5; no reliable D call. The TCR was taken from a man aged 35-49 years in good health and CMV-seronegative. Material: PBMCs. The CDR3 loop reads CASSSILVRKETQYF. DNA of the CDR3: TGTGCCAGCAGCTCAATCTTGGTCAGGAAAGAGACCCAGTACTTC.